The next 22 T cell receptor beta chains were all read from a single sample in a study of blood T cell repertoires in COVID-19. TCRdb keeps only in-frame clones here, not all; method: immunoSEQ multiplex PCR. This sample carries 200,000 to 250,000 clones, about 83% of them seen once, and the ten largest clones take roughly an eighth. Sequencing was performed on peripheral blood. All receptors come from a man older than 75 with acute or convalescent COVID-19.

The gene calls are TRBV2 and TRBJ1-2; D remains unclear. The germline V gene encodes CDR1 SNHLY and CDR2 FYNNEI. The CDR3 sequence is 15 residues long. V gave up 8 bases and J gave up 0 bases, with 16 bases separating them. In nucleotides, the CDR3 is TGTGCCAGCGGAGGTCCAGGCGTGACTAACTATGGCTACACCTTC. It specifies CASGGPGVTNYGYTF.

This chain links TRBV7-3 with TRBJ2-5; 8 nucleotides match TRBD2. J was trimmed by 2 bases and V by 3 bases; bases with no gene match: 8. CDR1 is SGHTA, CDR2 FQGTGA, per germline. The CDR3 length is 16 residues. CDR3 sequence (DNA): TGTGCCAGCAGCTTCAACGGGAGGGGGATACAAGAGACCCAGTACTTC. Encoded protein: CASSFNGRGIQETQYF.

V and J are TRBV5-1 and TRBJ2-7; no clear D gene. The CDR3 runs to 13 residues. V was clipped by 3 bases and J by 3 bases, with 10 bases between them. CDR1 is SGHRS, CDR2 YFSETQ, per germline. CDR3 sequence (DNA): TGCGCCAGCAGCTCCCTGGGCCTCTACGAGCAGTACTTC. It specifies CASSSLGLYEQYF.

The J gene is TRBJ1-3, the V gene TRBV9; D gene unclear. Germline values: CDR1 SGDLS, CDR2 YYNGEE. The CDR3 length is 16 residues. The V gene lost 0 bases and the J gene lost 0 bases, with 10 bases spanning the gap. In nucleotides, the CDR3 is TGTGCCAGCAGCGTAGGTGTCAGTAACTCTGGAAACACCATATATTTT. Its protein product is CASSVGVSNSGNTIYF.

The V gene is TRBV6-6, the J gene TRBJ2-5; TRBD1 agrees at 7 bases. J was trimmed by 4 bases and V by 7 bases; bases with no gene match: 9. The germline CDR1 and CDR2 sequences are MNHNY and SVGAGI (reference sequence). This CDR3 is built from 14 residues. The CDR3, as DNA: TGTGCCAGCATCCTCGACAGGGTCACAGAGACCCAGTACTTC. Translated, it gives CASILDRVTETQYF.

The CDR3 reads CASSDQGNGYTF. The DNA of the CDR3 is TGCGCCAGCAGTGATCAGGGGAATGGCTACACCTTC. The genes are TRBV10-1 and TRBJ1-2; perhaps TRBD1 as D (6 bases). The CDR3 totals 12 residues. Germline loops: CDR1 WNHNN, CDR2 SYGVQD (reference sequence). V was shortened by 3 bases and J by 6 bases, with 8 bases between the two germline ends.

The chain links TRBV27 to TRBJ1-1; no firm D call. Germline V gene lookup returns CDR1 MNHEY and CDR2 SMNVEV (reference sequence). Trimming removed 0 bases from V and 4 bases from J, with 12 bases in between. The CDR3 extends over 15 amino acids. CDR3 region: CASSLSGEVSTEAFF. CDR3 nucleotides: TGTGCCAGCAGTTTATCGGGAGAGGTCAGCACTGAAGCTTTCTTT.

The chain couples TRBV7-6 to TRBJ1-1; a weak D match, TRBD1 (5 bases). The germline V gene has CDR1 SGHVS and CDR2 FNYEAQ. V lost 4 bases and J lost 1, with 7 bases in between. This CDR3 has 13 residues. The CDR3 DNA sequence: TGTGCCAGCAGCTCGGGGGAGAACACTGAAGCTTTCTTT. This sequence encodes CASSSGENTEAFF.

The chain carries TRBV27 and TRBJ2-3; 9 nucleotides line up with TRBD1. V gave up 10 bases and J gave up 8 bases; unmatched junction bases: 16. Germline V CDR1 and CDR2: MNHEY, SMNVEV (reference sequence). The CDR3 has 15 residues. The CDR3 sequence: CATFSGGQGQGTQYF. DNA for the CDR3: TGTGCCACCTTCTCAGGGGGACAGGGTCAGGGTACGCAGTATTTT.

The chain combines TRBV5-4 with TRBJ2-1; no reliable D call. Germline values: CDR1 SGHNT, CDR2 YYREEE (reference sequence). The CDR3 has 12 amino acids. Trimming took 0 bases from V and 7 from J, leaving 5 bases between them. CDR3 sequence: CASSLERNEQFF. In DNA, the CDR3 is TGTGCCAGCAGCTTGGAGAGGAATGAGCAGTTCTTC.

This chain links TRBV21-1 with TRBJ2-2; TRBD1 was called by the table and not checked on the DNA. TRBV21-1 is reported as a pseudogene. The CDR3 consists of 14 residues. CDR3 nucleotides: TGTGCCAGCAGCAACGGCAGGGGAACCGGGGAGCTGTTTTTT. Amino acids: CASSNGRGTGELFF.

V is TRBV2 and J is TRBJ2-1; 7 bases fit TRBD2. This CDR3 has 14 residues. CDR1 is SNHLY and CDR2 is FYNNEI in the germline V gene. The trim removed 8 bases at V and 0 bases at J, leaving 4 bases unmatched. The CDR3 DNA reads TGTGCCAGCGGGGGAGGGAGCTCCTACAATGAGCAGTTCTTC. Encoded protein: CASGGGSSYNEQFF.

The V and J genes are TRBV2 and TRBJ1-1; 7 bases match TRBD1. CDR1 is SNHLY, CDR2 FYNNEI, per germline. This CDR3 has 15 amino acids. With V trimmed by 6 bases and J by 5 bases, 12 bases remained unmatched. CDR3 coding DNA: TGTGCCAGCAGGGGCCGACAGGGCGGTCGGACTGAAGCTTTCTTT. Translating gives CASRGRQGGRTEAFF.

J is TRBJ1-4 and V is TRBV5-1; 7 bases are shared with TRBD1. V lost 0 bases, J lost 4 bases, and 3 bases stayed unmatched. Germline loops: CDR1 SGHRS, CDR2 YFSETQ. The CDR3 extends over 15 amino acids. CDR3 sequence (DNA): TGCGCCAGCAGCTTGGGGACAGGCCATAATGAAAAACTGTTTTTT. It codes for CASSLGTGHNEKLFF.

The rearrangement links TRBV5-1 to TRBJ2-3; tentative D call: TRBD2 (5 bases). Germline V gives CDR1 SGHRS, CDR2 YFSETQ. V was clipped by 1 base and J by 4 bases, with 16 bases between them. The CDR3 runs 16 residues. This CDR3 is CASSLFLAKDADTQYF. The DNA of the CDR3 is TGCGCCAGCAGCTTGTTCCTAGCCAAGGACGCAGATACGCAGTATTTT.

CDR3 residues: CASSQETGVETQYF. CDR3 nucleotides: TGTGCCAGCAGCCAAGAGACAGGGGTGGAGACCCAGTACTTC. The gene calls are TRBV3-1 (or the pseudogene TRBV3-2) and TRBJ2-5; 8 bases fit TRBD1. V lost 0 bases and J lost 5; bases outside the gene matches: 2. CDR3 length: 14 amino acids. Germline values: CDR1 LGHDT, CDR2 YNNKEL (reference sequence).

The chain joins TRBV7-6 to TRBJ2-7; D is perhaps TRBD2 (6 bases). Trimming removed 5 bases at V and 1 base at J, with 15 bases between. There are 15 residues in the CDR3. The germline V gene encodes CDR1 SGHVS and CDR2 FNYEAQ. The CDR3 is CASSQGGGRSYEQYF. The DNA of the CDR3 is TGTGCCAGCAGCCAGGGTGGGGGGAGATCCTACGAGCAGTACTTC.

V is TRBV5-8 and J is TRBJ1-1; TRBD1 matches at 9 bases. With 6 bases clipped from V and 5 bases from J, the junction kept 11 bases outside the gene matches. The CDR3 runs to 15 residues. Per the germline V gene, CDR1 is SGHTS and CDR2 is YDEGEE. For the CDR3, the DNA is TGTGCCAGCATACCTCCGGGACAGGGATATACTGAAGCTTTCTTT. This encodes CASIPPGQGYTEAFF.

The V call is TRBV5-4, the J call TRBJ2-1; D not certain. Trimming took 4 bases from V and 8 from J, leaving 10 bases between them. The germline gives CDR1 SGHNT, CDR2 YYREEE (reference sequence). CDR3 length: 12 residues. The CDR3 DNA follows: TGTGCCAGCAGCACCGGGTTGGATGAGCAGTTCTTC. This encodes CASSTGLDEQFF.

This CDR3 reads CAISESGGTGASPLHF. The CDR3 nucleotides read TGTGCCATCAGTGAGTCCGGGGGGACCGGGGCTTCACCCCTCCACTTT. This chain uses TRBV10-3 with TRBJ1-6; D is possibly TRBD1 (5 bases). This CDR3 comprises 16 residues. V was clipped by 0 bases and J by 9 bases, with 15 bases between them. CDR1 and CDR2 (germline): ENHRY, SYGVKD.

This chain joins TRBV21-1 and TRBJ2-7; the D call of TRBD2 is as the table states it, not checked on the DNA. TRBV21-1 is listed as a pseudogene. The CDR3 runs to 17 residues. CDR3 protein: CASSWSGSGETPLEQYF. In DNA form, the CDR3 reads TGTGCCAGCAGCTGGTCAGGCTCGGGGGAGACACCCCTCGAGCAGTACTTC.

The chain carries TRBV5-6 and TRBJ1-6; the D is unclear. The V and J ends lost 1 base and 9 bases respectively, with 17 bases between them. Germline loops: CDR1 SGHDT, CDR2 YYEEEE. CDR3 size: 16 residues. CDR3 DNA: TGTGCCAGCAGCTTGAGACTAGGGATGGGAATTTCACCCCTCCACTTT. Translated: CASSLRLGMGISPLHF.